This T cell receptor (beta chain) comes out of a study of blood T cell repertoires in COVID-19. At the level of the study: Donors in the United States, Italy and Spain gave samples during acute or convalescent COVID-19.

V was cut by 6 bases and J by 0 bases, with 17 bases left in between. The germline V gene has CDR1 MNHEY and CDR2 SVGEGT. The CDR3 contains 17 residues. Original processing methods: Using reference gene primer amplification, nucleated cell counts were estimated. Measured with immunoSEQ multiplex PCR; TCRdb has only the in-frame clones, and not every one. V and J calls and clone size are as listed in that table; D and trimming were resolved from the DNA. The sample includes about 88,000 clones, roughly 88% of them seen just once. Sequencing was done on a sample of peripheral blood. The origin of this receptor is a man aged 80 or over with acute or convalescent COVID-19. This chain links TRBV6-2 or TRBV6-3 with TRBJ2-2, with D maybe TRBD1 (6 bases). The CDR3 nucleotides are TGTGCCAGCAGCATGGACAGAAGGCCCTCGAACACCGGGGAGCTGTTTTTT. This sequence encodes CASSMDRRPSNTGELFF.